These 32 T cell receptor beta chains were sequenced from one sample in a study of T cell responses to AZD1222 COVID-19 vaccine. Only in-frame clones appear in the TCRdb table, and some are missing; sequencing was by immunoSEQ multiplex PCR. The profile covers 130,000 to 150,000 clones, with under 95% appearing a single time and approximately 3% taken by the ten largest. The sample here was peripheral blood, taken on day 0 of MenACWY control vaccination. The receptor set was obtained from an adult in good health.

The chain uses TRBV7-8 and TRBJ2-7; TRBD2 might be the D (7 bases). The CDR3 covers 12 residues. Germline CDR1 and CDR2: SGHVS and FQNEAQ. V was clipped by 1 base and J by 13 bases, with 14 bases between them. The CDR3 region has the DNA TGTGCCAGCAGCTTAGTATGGGGGGGCGCTTACTTC. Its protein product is CASSLVWGGAYF.

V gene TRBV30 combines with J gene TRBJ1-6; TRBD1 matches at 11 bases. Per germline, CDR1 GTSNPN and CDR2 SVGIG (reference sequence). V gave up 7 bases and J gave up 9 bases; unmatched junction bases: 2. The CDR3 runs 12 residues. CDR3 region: CASGTGGSPLHF. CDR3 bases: TGTGCCTCCGGGACAGGGGGTTCACCCCTCCACTTT.

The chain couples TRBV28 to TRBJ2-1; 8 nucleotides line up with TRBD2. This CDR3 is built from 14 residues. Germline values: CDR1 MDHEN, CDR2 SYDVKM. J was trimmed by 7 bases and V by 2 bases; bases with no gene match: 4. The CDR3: CASSLAGGGNEQFF. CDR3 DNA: TGTGCCAGCAGTTTAGCGGGAGGCGGTAATGAGCAGTTCTTC.

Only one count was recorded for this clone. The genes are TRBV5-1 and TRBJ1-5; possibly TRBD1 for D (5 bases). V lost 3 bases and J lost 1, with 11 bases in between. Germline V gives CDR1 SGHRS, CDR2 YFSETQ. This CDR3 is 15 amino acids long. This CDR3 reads CASSSAGMSNQPQHF. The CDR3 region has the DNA TGCGCCAGCAGCTCCGCAGGGATGAGCAATCAGCCCCAGCATTTT.

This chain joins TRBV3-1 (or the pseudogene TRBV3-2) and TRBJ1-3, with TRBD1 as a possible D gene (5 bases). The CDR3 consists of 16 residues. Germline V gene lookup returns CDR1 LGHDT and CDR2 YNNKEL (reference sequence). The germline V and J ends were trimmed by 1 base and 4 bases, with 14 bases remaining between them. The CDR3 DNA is TGTGCCAGCAGCCAAGTGGGGGTCAACCTAGGAAACACCATATATTTT. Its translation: CASSQVGVNLGNTIYF.

CDR3 in amino acids: CASSYPGQGNYGYTF. In nucleotides, the CDR3 is TGTGCCAGCAGTTACCCCGGACAGGGTAACTATGGCTACACCTTC. The chain has TRBV6-5 and TRBJ1-2, with 8 positions matching TRBD1. This CDR3 comprises 15 residues. Germline V gene data show CDR1 as MNHEY and CDR2 as SVGAGI. The V segment lost 2 bases and the J segment 1 base; nucleotides outside the gene matches: 3.

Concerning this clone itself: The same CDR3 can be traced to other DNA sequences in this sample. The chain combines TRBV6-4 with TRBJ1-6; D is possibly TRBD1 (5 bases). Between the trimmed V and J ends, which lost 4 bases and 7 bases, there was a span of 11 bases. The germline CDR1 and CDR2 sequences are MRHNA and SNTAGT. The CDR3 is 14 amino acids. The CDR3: CASSVSPGNSPLHF. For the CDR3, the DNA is TGTGCCAGCAGTGTCTCCCCAGGGAATTCACCCCTCCACTTT.

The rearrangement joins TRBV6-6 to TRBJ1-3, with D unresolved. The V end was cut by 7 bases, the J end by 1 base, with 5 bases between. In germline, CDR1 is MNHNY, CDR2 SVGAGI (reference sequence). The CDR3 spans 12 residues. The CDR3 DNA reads TGTGCCAGCACCAGATCTGGAAACACCATATATTTT. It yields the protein CASTRSGNTIYF.

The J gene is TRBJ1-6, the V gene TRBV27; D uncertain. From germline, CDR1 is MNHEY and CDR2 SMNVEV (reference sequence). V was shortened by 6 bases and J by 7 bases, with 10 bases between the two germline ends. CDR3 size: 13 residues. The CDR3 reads CASSQFQNSPLHF. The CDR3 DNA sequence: TGTGCCAGCAGCCAGTTTCAGAATTCACCCCTCCACTTT.

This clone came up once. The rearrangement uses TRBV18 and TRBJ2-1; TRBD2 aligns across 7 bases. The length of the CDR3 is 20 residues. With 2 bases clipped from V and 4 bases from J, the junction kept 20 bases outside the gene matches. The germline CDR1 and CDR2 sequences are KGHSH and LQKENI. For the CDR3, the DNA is TGTGCCAGCTCACCAAGAAAAAAAGAACTAGGGAGGGTTGGTTACAATGAGCAGTTCTTC. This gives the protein CASSPRKKELGRVGYNEQFF.

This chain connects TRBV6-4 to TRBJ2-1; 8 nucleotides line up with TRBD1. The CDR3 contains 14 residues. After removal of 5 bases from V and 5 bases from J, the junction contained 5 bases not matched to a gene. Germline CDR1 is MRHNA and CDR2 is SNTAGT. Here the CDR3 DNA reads TGTGCCAGCAGTCCGGGACAGGCTAACAATGAGCAGTTCTTC. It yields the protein CASSPGQANNEQFF.

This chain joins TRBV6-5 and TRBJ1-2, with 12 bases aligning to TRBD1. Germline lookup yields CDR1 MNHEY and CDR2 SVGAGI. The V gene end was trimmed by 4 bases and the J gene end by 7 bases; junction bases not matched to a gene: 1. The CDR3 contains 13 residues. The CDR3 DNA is TGTGCCAGCAGTTGGGGACAGGGGGCTGGCTACACCTTC. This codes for CASSWGQGAGYTF.

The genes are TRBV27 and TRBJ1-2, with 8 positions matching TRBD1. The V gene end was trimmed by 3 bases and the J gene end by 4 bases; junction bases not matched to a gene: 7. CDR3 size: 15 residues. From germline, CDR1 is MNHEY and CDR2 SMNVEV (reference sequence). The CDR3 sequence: CASSFGTGGTYGYTF. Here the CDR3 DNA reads TGTGCCAGCAGTTTTGGGACAGGCGGTACCTATGGCTACACCTTC.

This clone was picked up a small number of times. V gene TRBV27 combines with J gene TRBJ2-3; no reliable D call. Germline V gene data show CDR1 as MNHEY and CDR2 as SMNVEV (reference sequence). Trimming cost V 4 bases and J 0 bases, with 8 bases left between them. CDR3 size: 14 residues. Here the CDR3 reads CASSYSISTDTQYF. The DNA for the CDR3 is TGTGCCAGCAGTTACAGCATTAGCACAGATACGCAGTATTTT.

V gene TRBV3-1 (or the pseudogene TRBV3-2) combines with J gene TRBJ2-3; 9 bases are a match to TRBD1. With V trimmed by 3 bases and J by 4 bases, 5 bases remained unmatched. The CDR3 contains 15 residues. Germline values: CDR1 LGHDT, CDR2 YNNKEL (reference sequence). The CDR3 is CASSHRDRASDTQYF. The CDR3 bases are TGTGCCAGCAGCCATCGGGACAGGGCCTCAGATACGCAGTATTTT.

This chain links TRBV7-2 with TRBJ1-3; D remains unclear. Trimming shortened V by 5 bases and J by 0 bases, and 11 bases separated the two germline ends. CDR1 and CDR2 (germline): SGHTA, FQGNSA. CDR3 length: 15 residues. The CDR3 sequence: CASSAGTLSGNTIYF. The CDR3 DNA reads TGTGCCAGCAGCGCGGGAACACTCTCTGGAAACACCATATATTTT. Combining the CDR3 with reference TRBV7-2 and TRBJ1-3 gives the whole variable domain GAGVSQSPSNKVTEKGKDVELRCDPISGHTALYWYRQSLGQGLEFLIYFQGNSAPDKSGLPSDRFSAERTGGSVSTLTIQRTQQEDSAVYLCASSAGTLSGNTIYFGEGSWLTVV.

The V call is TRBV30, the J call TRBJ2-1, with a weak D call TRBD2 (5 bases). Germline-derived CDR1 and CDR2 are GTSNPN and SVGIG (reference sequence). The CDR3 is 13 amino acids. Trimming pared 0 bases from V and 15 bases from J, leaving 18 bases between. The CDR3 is CAWSVITTTSPFF. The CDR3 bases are TGTGCCTGGAGTGTGATAACGACTACTTCTCCGTTCTTC.

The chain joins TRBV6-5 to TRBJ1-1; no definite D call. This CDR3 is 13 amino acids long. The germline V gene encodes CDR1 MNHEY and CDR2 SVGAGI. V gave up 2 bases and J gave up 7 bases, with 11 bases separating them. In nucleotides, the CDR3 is TGTGCCAGCAGTTACCTGGAAGGTAATGAAGCTTTCTTT. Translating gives CASSYLEGNEAFF.

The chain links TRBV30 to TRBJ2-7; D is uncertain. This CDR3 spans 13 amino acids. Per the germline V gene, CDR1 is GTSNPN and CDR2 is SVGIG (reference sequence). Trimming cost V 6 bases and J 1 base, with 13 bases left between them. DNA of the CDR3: TGTGCCTGTATTAAGACACTTTCCTACGAGCAGTACTTC. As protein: CACIKTLSYEQYF.

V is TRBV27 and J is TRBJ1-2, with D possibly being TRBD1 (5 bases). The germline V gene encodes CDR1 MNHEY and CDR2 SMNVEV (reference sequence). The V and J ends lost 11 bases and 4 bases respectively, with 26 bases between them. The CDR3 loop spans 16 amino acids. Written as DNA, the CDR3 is TGTGCCGCCGTTCCGGGACGGACTAAACTACTCTATGGCTACACCTTC. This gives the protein CAAVPGRTKLLYGYTF.

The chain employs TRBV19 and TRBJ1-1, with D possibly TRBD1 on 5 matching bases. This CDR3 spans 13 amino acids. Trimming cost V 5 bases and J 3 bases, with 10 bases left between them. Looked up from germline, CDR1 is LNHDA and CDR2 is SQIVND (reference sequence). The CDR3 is CASSPLGDTEAFF. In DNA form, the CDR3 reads TGTGCCAGTAGTCCCCTGGGGGACACTGAAGCTTTCTTT.

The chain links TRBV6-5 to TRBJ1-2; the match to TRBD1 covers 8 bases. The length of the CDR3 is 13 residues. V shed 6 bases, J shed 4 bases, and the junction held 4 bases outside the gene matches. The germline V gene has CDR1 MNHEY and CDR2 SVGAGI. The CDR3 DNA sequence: TGTGCCAGCAGACAGGGGGTGATCTATGGCTACACCTTC. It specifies CASRQGVIYGYTF.

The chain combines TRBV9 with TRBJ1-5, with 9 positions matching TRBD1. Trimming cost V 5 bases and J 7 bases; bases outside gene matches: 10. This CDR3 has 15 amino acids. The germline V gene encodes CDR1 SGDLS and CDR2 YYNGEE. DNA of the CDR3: TGTGCCAGCAGTTCCGGGACAGGGAAGGACCAGCCCCAGCATTTT. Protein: CASSSGTGKDQPQHF.

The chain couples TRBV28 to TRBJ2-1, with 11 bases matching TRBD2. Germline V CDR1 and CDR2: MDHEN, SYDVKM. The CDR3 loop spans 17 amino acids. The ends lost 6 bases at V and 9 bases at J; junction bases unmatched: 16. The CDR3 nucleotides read TGTGCCAGCAGGTTTAGCGGGAGGGCCGGGTCGCAATTTGAGCAGTTCTTC. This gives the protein CASRFSGRAGSQFEQFF.

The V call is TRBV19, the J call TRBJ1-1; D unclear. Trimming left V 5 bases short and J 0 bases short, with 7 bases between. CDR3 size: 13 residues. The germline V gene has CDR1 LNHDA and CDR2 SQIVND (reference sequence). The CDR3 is CASSRRMNTEAFF. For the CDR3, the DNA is TGTGCCAGTAGTCGCCGTATGAACACTGAAGCTTTCTTT.

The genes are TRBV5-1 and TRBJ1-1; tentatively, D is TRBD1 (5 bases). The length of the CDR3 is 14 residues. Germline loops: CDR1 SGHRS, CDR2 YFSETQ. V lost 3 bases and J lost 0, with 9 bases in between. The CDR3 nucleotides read TGCGCCAGCAGCTCGGACAACCTGAACACTGAAGCTTTCTTT. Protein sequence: CASSSDNLNTEAFF.

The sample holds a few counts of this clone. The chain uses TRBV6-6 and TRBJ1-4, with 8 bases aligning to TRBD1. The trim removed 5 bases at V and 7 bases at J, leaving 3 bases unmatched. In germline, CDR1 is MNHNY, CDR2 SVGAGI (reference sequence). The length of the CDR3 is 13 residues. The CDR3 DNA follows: TGTGCCAGCAGTAATACAGGGGGTGAAAAACTGTTTTTT. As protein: CASSNTGGEKLFF.

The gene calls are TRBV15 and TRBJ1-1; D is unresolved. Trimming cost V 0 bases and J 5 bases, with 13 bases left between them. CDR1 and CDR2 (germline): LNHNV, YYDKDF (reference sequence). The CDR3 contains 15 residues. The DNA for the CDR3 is TGTGCCACCAGCAGAGATGAAGTGTGGCGGACTGAAGCTTTCTTT. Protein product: CATSRDEVWRTEAFF.

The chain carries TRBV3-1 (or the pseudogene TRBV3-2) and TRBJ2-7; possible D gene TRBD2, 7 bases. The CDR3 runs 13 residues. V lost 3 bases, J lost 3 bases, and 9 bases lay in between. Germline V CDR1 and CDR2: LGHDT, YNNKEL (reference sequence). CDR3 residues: CASSQGGGYEQYF. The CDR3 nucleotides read TGTGCCAGCAGCCAGGGAGGGGGCTACGAGCAGTACTTC.

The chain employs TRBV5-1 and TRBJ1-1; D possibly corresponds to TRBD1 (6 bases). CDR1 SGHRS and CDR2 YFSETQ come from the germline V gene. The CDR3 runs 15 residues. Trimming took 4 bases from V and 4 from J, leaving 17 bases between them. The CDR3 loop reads CASSTPGHTSTEAFF. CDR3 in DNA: TGCGCCAGCAGCACGCCGGGACACACTAGCACTGAAGCTTTCTTT.

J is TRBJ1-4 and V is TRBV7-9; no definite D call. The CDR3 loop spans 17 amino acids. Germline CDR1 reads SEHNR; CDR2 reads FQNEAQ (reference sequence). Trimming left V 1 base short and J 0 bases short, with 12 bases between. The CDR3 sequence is CASSLGSLLATNEKLFF. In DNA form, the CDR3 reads TGTGCCAGCAGCTTAGGCAGCTTGCTAGCAACTAATGAAAAACTGTTTTTT.

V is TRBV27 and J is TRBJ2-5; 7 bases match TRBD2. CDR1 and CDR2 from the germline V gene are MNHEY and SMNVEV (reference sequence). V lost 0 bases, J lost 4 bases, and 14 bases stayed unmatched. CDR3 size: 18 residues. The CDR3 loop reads CASSLSDGAGAPGETQYF. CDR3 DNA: TGTGCCAGCAGTTTATCCGATGGGGCGGGAGCCCCAGGAGAGACCCAGTACTTC.